This TCR beta chain comes out of a study of ipilimumab plus nivolumab after autologous stem cell transplantation. Using immunoSEQ multiplex PCR, the repertoire was profiled, and TCRdb retains in-frame clones only, with some absent. The table has roughly 86,000 clones, under 85% seen once. With 1 base clipped from V and 7 bases from J, the junction kept 8 bases outside the gene matches. The CDR3 is 15 residues long. Germline CDR1 reads LGHNA; CDR2 reads YNFKEQ. The TCR comes from a male donor with diffuse large B-cell lymphoma. The sequencing used PBMCs, collected in a trial of ipilimumab plus nivolumab as post-transplant consolidation. This chain uses TRBV4-2 with TRBJ1-2; 8 nucleotides agree with TRBD1. The CDR3 DNA sequence: TGTGCCAGCAGCCAAGGGACAGGGAGGAAGTCTGGCTACACCTTC. This encodes CASSQGTGRKSGYTF.